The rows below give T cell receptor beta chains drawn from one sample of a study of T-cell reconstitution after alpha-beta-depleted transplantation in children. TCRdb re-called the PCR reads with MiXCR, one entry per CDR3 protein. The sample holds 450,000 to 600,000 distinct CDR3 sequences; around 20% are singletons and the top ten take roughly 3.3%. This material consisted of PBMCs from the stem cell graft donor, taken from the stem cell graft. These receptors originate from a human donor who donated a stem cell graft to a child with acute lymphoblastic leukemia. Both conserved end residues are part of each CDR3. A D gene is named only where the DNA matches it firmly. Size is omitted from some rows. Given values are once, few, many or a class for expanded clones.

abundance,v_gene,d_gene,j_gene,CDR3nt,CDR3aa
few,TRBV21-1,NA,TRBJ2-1,TGTGCCAGCAGCAAAGAGGGCAGAGGGGACTACAATGAGCAGTTCTTC,CASSKEGRGDYNEQFF
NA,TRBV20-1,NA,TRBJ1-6,TGCAGTGCTAGATCTGTGGAGAGGAATTCACCCCTCCACTTT,CSARSVERNSPLHF
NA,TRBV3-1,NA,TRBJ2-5,TGTGCCAGCAGTCTAACAAGGGGGTTGGAGACCCAGTACTTC,CASSLTRGLETQYF
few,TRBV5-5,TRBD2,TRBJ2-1,TGTGCCAGCAGCTTCCTAGCGGGGAACTACAATGAGCAGTTCTTC,CASSFLAGNYNEQFF
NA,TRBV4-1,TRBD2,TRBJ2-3,TGCGCCAGCAGCCTTCTAGCGGGACCTGTGGTGGATACGCAGTATTTT,CASSLLAGPVVDTQYF
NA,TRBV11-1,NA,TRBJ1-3,TGTGCCAGCAGCTTAGGATGGGAACCTTCCTCCTCTGGAAACACCATATATTTT,CASSLGWEPSSSGNTIYF
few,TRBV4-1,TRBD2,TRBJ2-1,TGCGCCAGCAGCCAAGATCCACCCCTAGCGGGAGGTGGCAATGAGCAGTTCTTC,CASSQDPPLAGGGNEQFF
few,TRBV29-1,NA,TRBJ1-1,TGCAGCGTAAGAGGGGGTCCGACTGAAGCTTTCTTT,CSVRGGPTEAFF
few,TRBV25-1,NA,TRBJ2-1,TGTGCCAGCAGTGAATTTTCTCCTCTGGAGCAGTTCTTC,CASSEFSPLEQFF
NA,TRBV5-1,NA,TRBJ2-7,TGCGCCAGCAGCTTGTTTCCAGGGAGGAGTTACGAGCAGTACTTC,CASSLFPGRSYEQYF
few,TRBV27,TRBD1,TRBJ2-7,TGTGCCAGCGCCCTTGACAGGGGATCCTCTCCGCGTACCTACGAGCAGTACTTC,CASALDRGSSPRTYEQYF
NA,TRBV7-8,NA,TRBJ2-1,TGTGCCAGCAGCTTAGCCGAGCGGGCGCCCTACAATGAGCAGTTCTTC,CASSLAERAPYNEQFF